This record covers a single T cell receptor beta chain. This CDR3 spans 18 amino acids. These data are taken from a study of identical twins. TCRdb reanalysed the 5' RACE reads using MiXCR and keeps one entry per CDR3 protein. The data contain about 530,000 distinct CDR3 sequences, around 20% of them singletons. The sample was also reused in another study, on yellow fever vaccine responses in identical twins. That study adds: Vaccine T cell responses of twins reportedly seemed partly convergent and partly personalized.

The sample was CD4+ T cells sorted from blood. The receptor comes from a woman between 18 and 30 years old in good health. V usage is TRBV21-1 and J usage is TRBJ2-5; the table's D call, TRBD2, was not checked against the DNA. TRBV21-1 is a pseudogene segment. In DNA form, the CDR3 reads TGTGCCAGCAGCAAATCAGCGGGAGCGCCCCTTATAAAAGAGACCCAGTACTTC. Translating it yields CASSKSAGAPLIKETQYF.